This T cell receptor beta chain was captured in a study of human T cells and chemical hapten exposure. Unfractionated whole blood yielded total RNA. The CDR3 contains 12 residues. The germline V and J ends were trimmed by 2 bases and 11 bases, with 15 bases remaining between them. Germline loops: CDR1 GTSNPN, CDR2 SVGIG (reference sequence). TCRdb re-analysed the 5' RACE reads in MiXCR, keeping a single row per CDR3 protein. Found here are 110,000 or so distinct CDR3 sequences, around a fifth of them singletons; the top ten hold about 3%. V gene TRBV30 combines with J gene TRBJ1-1; D is unresolved. This sequence originates from a human donor in good health. CDR3 coding DNA: TGTGCCTGGAGTAACGGTCCTTCTGGCGCTTTCTTT. Translation gives CAWSNGPSGAFF.